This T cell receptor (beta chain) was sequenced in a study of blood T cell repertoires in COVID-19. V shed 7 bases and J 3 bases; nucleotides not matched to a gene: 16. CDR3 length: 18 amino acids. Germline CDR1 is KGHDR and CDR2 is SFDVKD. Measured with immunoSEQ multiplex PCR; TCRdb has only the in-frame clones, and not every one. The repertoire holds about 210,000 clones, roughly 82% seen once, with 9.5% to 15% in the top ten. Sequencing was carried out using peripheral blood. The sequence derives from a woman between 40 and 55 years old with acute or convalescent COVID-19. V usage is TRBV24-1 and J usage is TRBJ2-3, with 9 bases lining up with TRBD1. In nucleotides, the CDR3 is TGTGCCACCAGCGGGGACAGGGAAGTCACGGTAAAGACAGATACGCAGTATTTT. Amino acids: CATSGDREVTVKTDTQYF.